The clone carrying this T cell receptor (beta chain) came up many times. Its target is unknown. These data originate in a study of T cells in Graves' hyperthyroidism and ophthalmopathy. Study observations and caveats: Blood samples included most of the expanded thyroid clonotypes exceeding 0.001. The model foresaw ophthalmopathy a median around 6 months prior to onset.

Exclusions: uncontrolled infection, other autoimmune disease, pregnancy, lactation. The source material, RNA transcripts, was used to amplify TCR beta CDR3 regions. A first-round RT-PCR of the TCR CDR3 used the HTBI primer set. TCRdb processed the multiplex PCR reads anew with MiXCR; each CDR3 protein has one entry. This table has 93,000 or so distinct CDR3 sequences, 47% appearing once. Trimming removed 2 bases from V and 4 bases from J, with 15 bases in between. The CDR3 contains 16 residues. CDR1 is SGHKS and CDR2 is YYEKEE in the germline V gene (reference sequence). The J gene is TRBJ1-4, the V gene TRBV5-5, with D possibly matching TRBD1 (5 bases). The sample consisted of blood. This TCR came from a man aged 35-49 years with Graves' hyperthyroidism. This chain's CDR3 is CASSFGSGTSNEKLFF. The DNA for the CDR3 is TGTGCCAGCAGCTTTGGCTCCGGGACTAGTAATGAAAAACTGTTTTTT.